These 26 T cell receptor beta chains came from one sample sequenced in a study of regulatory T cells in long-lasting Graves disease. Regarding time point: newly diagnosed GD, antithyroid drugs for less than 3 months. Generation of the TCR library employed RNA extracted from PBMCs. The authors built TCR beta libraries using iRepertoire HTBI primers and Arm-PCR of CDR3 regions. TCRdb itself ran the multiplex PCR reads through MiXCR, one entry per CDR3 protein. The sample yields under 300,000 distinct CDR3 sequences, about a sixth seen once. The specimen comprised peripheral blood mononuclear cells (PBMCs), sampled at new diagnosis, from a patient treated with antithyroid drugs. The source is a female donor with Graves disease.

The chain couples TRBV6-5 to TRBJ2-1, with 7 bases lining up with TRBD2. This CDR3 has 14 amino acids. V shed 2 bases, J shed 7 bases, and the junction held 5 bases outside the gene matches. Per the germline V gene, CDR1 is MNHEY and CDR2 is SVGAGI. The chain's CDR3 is CASSYGRELNEQFF. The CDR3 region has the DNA TGTGCCAGCAGTTACGGGCGGGAGCTGAATGAGCAGTTCTTC.

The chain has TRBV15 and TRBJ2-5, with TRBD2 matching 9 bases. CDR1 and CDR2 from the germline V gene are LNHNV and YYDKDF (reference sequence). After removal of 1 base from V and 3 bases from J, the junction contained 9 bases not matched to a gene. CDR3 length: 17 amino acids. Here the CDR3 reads CATSRGGVAGAKETQYF. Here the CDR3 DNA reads TGTGCCACCAGCAGAGGAGGGGTAGCGGGAGCGAAAGAGACCCAGTACTTC.

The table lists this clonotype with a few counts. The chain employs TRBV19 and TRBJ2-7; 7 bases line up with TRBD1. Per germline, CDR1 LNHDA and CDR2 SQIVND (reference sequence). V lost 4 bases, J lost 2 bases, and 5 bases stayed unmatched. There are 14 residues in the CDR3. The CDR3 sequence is CASSRRDSAYEQYF. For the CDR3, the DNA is TGTGCCAGTAGTAGACGGGACAGTGCCTACGAGCAGTACTTC. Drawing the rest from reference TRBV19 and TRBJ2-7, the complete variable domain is DGGITQSPKYLFRKEGQNVTLSCEQNLNHDAMYWYRQDPGQGLRLIYYSQIVNDFQKGDIAEGYSVSREKKESFPLTVTSAQKNPTAFYLCASSRRDSAYEQYFGPGTRLTVT.

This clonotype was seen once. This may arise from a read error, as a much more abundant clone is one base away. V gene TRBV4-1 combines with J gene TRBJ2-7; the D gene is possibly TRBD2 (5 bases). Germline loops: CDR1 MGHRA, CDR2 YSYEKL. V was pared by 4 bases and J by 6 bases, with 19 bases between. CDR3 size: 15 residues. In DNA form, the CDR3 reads TGCGCCAGCAGCCTGGCCCGGACTTCCGCCTTCGAGCAGTACTTC. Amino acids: CASSLARTSAFEQYF.

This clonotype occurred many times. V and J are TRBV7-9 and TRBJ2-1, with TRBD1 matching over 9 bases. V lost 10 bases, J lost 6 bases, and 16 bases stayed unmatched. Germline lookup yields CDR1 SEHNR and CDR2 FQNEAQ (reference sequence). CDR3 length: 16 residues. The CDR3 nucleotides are TGTGCCACCAAGGGAGGGGCACAGGGGGCAGGCAATGAGCAGTTCTTC. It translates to CATKGGAQGAGNEQFF.

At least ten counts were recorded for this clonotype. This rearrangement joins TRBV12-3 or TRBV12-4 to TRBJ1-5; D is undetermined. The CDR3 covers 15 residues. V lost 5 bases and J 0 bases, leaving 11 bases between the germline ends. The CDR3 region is CASSPLAVSNQPQHF. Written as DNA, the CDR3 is TGTGCCAGCAGTCCCCTGGCAGTTAGCAATCAGCCCCAGCATTTT.

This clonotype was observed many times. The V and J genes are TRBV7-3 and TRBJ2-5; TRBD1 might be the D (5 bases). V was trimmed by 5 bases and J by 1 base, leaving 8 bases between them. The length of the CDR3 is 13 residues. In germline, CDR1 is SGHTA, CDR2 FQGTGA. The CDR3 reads CASSQDSQETQYF. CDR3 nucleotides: TGTGCCAGCAGCCAAGACAGCCAAGAGACCCAGTACTTC.

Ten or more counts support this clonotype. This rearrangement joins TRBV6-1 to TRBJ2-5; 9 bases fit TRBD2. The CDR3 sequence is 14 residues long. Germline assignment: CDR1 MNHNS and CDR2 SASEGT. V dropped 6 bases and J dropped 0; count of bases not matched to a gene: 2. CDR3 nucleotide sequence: TGTGCCAGCAGGACTAGCGGATACCAAGAGACCCAGTACTTC. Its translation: CASRTSGYQETQYF.

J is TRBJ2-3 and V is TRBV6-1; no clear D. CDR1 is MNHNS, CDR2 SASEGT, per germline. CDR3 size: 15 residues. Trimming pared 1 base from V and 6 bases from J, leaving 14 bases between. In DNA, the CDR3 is TGTGCCAGCAGTGAAGGGTTGTTCCATGACGATACGCAGTATTTT. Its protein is CASSEGLFHDDTQYF.

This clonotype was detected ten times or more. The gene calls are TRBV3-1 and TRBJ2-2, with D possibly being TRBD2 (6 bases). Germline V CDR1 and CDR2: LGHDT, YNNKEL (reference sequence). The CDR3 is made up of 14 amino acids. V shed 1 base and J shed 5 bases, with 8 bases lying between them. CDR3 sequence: CASSQGAGTGELFF. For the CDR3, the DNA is TGTGCCAGCAGCCAAGGAGCGGGTACCGGGGAGCTGTTTTTT.

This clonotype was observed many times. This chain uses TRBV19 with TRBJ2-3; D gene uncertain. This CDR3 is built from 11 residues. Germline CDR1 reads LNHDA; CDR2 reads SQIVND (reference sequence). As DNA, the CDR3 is TGTGCGGTCGGATCCACAGATACGCAGTATTTT. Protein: CAVGSTDTQYF.

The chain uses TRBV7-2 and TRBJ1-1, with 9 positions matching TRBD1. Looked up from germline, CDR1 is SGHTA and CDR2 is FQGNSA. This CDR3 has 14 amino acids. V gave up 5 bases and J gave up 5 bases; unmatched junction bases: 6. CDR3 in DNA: TGTGCCAGCAGCATGACAGGGGGGGGAACTGAAGCTTTCTTT. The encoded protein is CASSMTGGGTEAFF. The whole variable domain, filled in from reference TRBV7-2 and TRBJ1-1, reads GAGVSQSPSNKVTEKGKDVELRCDPISGHTALYWYRQSLGQGLEFLIYFQGNSAPDKSGLPSDRFSAERTGGSVSTLTIQRTQQEDSAVYLCASSMTGGGTEAFFGQGTRLTVV.

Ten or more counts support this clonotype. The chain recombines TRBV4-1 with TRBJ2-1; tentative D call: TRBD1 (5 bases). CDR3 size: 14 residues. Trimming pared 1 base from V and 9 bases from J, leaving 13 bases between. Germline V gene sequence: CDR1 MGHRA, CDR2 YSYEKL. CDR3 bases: TGCGCCAGCAGCCAAGTCTTACAGGTGTTTGAGCAGTTCTTC. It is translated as CASSQVLQVFEQFF.

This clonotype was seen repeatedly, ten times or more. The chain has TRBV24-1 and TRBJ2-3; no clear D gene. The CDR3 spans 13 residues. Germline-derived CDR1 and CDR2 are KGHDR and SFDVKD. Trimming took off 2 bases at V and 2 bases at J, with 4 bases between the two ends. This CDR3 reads CATSDSATDTQYF. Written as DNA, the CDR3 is TGTGCCACCAGTGATTCGGCCACAGATACGCAGTATTTT.

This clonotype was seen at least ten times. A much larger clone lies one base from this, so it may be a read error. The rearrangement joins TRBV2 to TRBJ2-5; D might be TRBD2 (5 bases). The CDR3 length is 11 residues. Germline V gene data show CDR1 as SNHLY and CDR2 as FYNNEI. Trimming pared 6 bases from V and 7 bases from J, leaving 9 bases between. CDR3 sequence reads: CASSARGTQYF. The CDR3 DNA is TGTGCCAGCAGCGCCCGGGGGACCCAGTACTTC.

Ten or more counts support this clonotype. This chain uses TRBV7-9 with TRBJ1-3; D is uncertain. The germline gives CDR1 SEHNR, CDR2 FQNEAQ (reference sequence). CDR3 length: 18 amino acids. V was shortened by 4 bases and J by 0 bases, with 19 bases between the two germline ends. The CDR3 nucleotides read TGTGCCAGCAGCTCTCCAAAGTTGGCGGCGAGCTCTGGAAACACCATATATTTT. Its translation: CASSSPKLAASSGNTIYF.

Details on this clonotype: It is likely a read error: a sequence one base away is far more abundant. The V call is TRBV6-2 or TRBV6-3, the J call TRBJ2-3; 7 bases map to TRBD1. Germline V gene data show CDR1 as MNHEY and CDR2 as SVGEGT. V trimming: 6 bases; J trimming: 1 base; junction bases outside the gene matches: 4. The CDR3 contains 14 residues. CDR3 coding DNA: TGTGCCAGCAGGCCGGGACAGTGCACAGATACGCAGTATTTT. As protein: CASRPGQCTDTQYF.

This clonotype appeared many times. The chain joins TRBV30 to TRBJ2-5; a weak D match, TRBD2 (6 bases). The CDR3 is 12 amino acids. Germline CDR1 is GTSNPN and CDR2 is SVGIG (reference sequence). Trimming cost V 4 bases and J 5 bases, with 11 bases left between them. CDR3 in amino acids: CAWTGLAETQYF. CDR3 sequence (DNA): TGTGCCTGGACGGGGCTAGCGGAGACCCAGTACTTC.

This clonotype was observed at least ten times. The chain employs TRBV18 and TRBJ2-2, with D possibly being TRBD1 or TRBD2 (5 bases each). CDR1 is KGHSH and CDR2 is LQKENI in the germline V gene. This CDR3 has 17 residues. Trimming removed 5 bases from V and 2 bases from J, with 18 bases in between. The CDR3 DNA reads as TGTGCCAGCTCAAGAACTGCCTCCGGGACCAACACCGGGGAGCTGTTTTTT. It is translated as CASSRTASGTNTGELFF.

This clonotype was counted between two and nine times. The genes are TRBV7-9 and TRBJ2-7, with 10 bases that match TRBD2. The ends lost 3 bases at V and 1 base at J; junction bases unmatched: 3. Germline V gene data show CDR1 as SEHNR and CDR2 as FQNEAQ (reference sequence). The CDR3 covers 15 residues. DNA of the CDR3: TGTGCCAGCAGCTTCCCTAGCGGGGGTTCCTACGAGCAGTACTTC. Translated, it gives CASSFPSGGSYEQYF.

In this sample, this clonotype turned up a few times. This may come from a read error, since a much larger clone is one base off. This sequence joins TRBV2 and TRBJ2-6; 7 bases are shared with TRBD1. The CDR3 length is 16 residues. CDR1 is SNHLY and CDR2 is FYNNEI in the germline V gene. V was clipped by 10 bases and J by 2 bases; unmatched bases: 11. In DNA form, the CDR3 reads TGTGCCAACACACAGGGGATATCTCCTGGGGCCAACGTCCTGACTTTC. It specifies CANTQGISPGANVLTF.

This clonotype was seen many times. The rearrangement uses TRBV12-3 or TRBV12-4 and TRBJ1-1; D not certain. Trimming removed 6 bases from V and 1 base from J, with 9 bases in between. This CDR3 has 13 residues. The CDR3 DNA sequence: TGTGCCAGCAGCCTACTACAGAACACTGAAGCTTTCTTT. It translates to CASSLLQNTEAFF.

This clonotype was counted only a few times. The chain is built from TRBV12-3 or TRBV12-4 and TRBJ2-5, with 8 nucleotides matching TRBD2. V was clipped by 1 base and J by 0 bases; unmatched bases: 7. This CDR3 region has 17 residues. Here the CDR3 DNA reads TGTGCCAGCAGTTTAGGCGTTCTAGCGGGCCACCAAGAGACCCAGTACTTC. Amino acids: CASSLGVLAGHQETQYF.

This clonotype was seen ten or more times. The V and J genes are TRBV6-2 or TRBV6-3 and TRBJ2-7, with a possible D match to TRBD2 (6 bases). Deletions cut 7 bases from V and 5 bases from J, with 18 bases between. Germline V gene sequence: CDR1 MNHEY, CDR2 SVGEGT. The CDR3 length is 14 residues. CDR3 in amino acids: CASTLIGSRNEQYF. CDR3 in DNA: TGTGCCAGCACCCTCATCGGGAGTAGAAACGAGCAGTACTTC.

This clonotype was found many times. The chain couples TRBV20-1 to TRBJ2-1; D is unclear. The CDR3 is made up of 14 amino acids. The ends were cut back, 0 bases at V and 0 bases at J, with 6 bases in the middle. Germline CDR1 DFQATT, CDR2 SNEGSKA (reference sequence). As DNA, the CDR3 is TGCAGTGCTAGAGATACCAGCTCCTACAATGAGCAGTTCTTC. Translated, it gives CSARDTSSYNEQFF.

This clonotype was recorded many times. Written as DNA, the CDR3 is TGTGCCATCAGACAGGACCAAGAGACCCAGTACTTC. It yields the protein CAIRQDQETQYF. This chain uses TRBV10-3 with TRBJ2-5, with D possibly being TRBD1 (5 bases). Germline V lookup: CDR1 ENHRY, CDR2 SYGVKD. V shed 6 bases and J shed 0 bases, with 5 bases lying between them. This CDR3 has 12 amino acids.